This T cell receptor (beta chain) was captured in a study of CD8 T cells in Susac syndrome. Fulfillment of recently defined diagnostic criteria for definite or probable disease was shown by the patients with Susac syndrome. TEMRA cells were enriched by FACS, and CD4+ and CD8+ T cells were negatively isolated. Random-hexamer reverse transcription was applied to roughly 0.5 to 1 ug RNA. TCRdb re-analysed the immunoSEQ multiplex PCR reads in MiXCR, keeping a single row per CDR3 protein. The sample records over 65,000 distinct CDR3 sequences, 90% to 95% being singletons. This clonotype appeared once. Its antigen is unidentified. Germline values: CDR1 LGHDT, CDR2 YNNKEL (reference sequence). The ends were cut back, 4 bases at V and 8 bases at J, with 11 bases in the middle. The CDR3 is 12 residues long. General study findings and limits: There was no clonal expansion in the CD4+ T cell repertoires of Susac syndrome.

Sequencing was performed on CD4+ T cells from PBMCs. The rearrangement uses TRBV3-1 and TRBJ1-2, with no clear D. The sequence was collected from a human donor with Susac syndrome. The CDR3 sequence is CASSPRERGYTF. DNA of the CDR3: TGTGCCAGCAGCCCAAGAGAGCGCGGCTACACCTTC.